Listed below are T cell receptor beta chains from one sample, sequenced in a study of blood T cell repertoires in COVID-19. Assay: immunoSEQ multiplex PCR; the TCRdb copy retains only in-frame clones and omits some. This sample has roughly 300,000 clones; 88% occur once, and the top ten carry over 8%. The sample consisted of peripheral blood. These receptors came from a man in his late teens or twenties with active or convalescent COVID-19. CDR3s include the opening cysteine and the closing phenylalanine or tryptophan. D genes are given only for firm matches. A row's size may be missing; if present it is once, few, many or a size class.

size	D	V	J	DNA	CDR3
few	NA	TRBV2	TRBJ1-3	TGTGCCAGCAGTGACAGGGCTGGAAACACCATATATTTT	CASSDRAGNTIYF
once	NA	TRBV6-2/TRBV6-3	TRBJ1-2	TGTGCCAGCAGTTACTCCTATGGAGGAGCTAACTATGGCTACACCTTC	CASSYSYGGANYGYTF
NA	NA	TRBV7-9	TRBJ1-4	TGTGCCAGCAGCTTAGGACAATTGGGACTGTTTTTT	CASSLGQLGLFF
NA	NA	TRBV29-1	TRBJ1-1	TGCGCGGTGGGCAGGGAAAACGCTTTCTTT	CAVGRENAFF
NA	NA	TRBV4-1	TRBJ1-1	TGCGCCAGCAGCCCGGGTGACCGAGCTTTCTTT	CASSPGDRAFF
NA	NA	TRBV29-1	TRBJ2-3	TGCAGCGTTATCGGAGGAATACCCACAGATACGCAGTATTTT	CSVIGGIPTDTQYF
NA	NA	TRBV6-1	TRBJ1-2	TGTGCCAGCATTGTAGCCCAAACGTCGGCTAACTATGGCTACACCTTC	CASIVAQTSANYGYTF
NA	TRBD1	TRBV5-1	TRBJ2-7	TGCGCCAGCAGAGGGCCCCCAGGACAGGGGTTGGACGAGCAGTACTTC	CASRGPPGQGLDEQYF
NA	NA	TRBV19	TRBJ2-7	TGTGCCAGTAGTATAACGGGGGGCCGTACCTACGAGCAGTACTTC	CASSITGGRTYEQYF
once	NA	TRBV14	TRBJ1-4	TGTGCCAGCAGCCAAGGGAAACAGGGAATTAATGAAAAACTGTTTTTT	CASSQGKQGINEKLFF
many	TRBD2	TRBV5-4	TRBJ2-5	TGTGCCAGCAGCCCTCTCGGGGGGCAAGAGACCCAGTACTTC	CASSPLGGQETQYF
NA	TRBD1	TRBV27	TRBJ1-1	TGTGCCAGCAGAAGCAGGGGGTTGAACACTGAAGCTTTCTTT	CASRSRGLNTEAFF
NA	TRBD1	TRBV11-3	TRBJ2-2	TGTGCCAGCAGCCACGGACAGGACAACACCGGGGAGCTGTTTTTT	CASSHGQDNTGELFF
NA	TRBD1	TRBV27	TRBJ1-5	TGTGCCAGCAGTTTATCGGGAGTAGGGACAGGGGACAATCAGCCCCAGCATTTT	CASSLSGVGTGDNQPQHF
NA	TRBD1	TRBV9	TRBJ1-2	TGTGCCAGCAGCGTAGGAGGGGGCTCTAACTATGGCTACACCTTC	CASSVGGGSNYGYTF
NA	TRBD2	TRBV4-1	TRBJ2-7	TGCGCCAGCAGCCACCCACCAGCGGGAGTCGAGCAGTACTTC	CASSHPPAGVEQYF
NA	TRBD1	TRBV27	TRBJ1-1	TGTGCCAGCAGTTTATCCGCATACCGGGACAGGAACACTGAAGCTTTCTTT	CASSLSAYRDRNTEAFF
NA	TRBD1	TRBV9	TRBJ2-7	TGTGCCAGCAGCGTAACAGGGGGGATGAGCTACGAGCAGTACTTC	CASSVTGGMSYEQYF
once	TRBD1	TRBV7-8	TRBJ2-2	TGTGCCAGCAGCTTAGACAGGGGAGGGGAGCTGTTTTTT	CASSLDRGGELFF
NA	NA	TRBV5-1	TRBJ1-4	TGCGCCAGCAGAGGGGATGGGAATGAAAAACTGTTTTTT	CASRGDGNEKLFF